One and the same sample provided the 21 T cell receptor beta chains below, sequenced in a study of blood T cell repertoires in COVID-19. Clones were sequenced by immunoSEQ multiplex PCR, and TCRdb holds only the in-frame ones, with some missing. The data hold under 150,000 clones, with more than 65% observed a single time. The sample comprised peripheral blood. The receptors stem from a man in his fifties with acute or convalescent COVID-19.

The J gene is TRBJ1-2, the V gene TRBV6-6, with D possibly matching TRBD1 (5 bases). The V end lost 6 bases, the J end lost 1 base, and 9 bases lay between the germline ends. Germline CDR1 MNHNY, CDR2 SVGAGI (reference sequence). The CDR3 runs to 13 residues. The CDR3 spells CASSQGNNYGYTF. In DNA form, the CDR3 reads TGTGCCAGCAGCCAGGGAAATAACTATGGCTACACCTTC.

The chain combines TRBV9 with TRBJ2-2, with D possibly being TRBD2 (6 bases). Per the germline V gene, CDR1 is SGDLS and CDR2 is YYNGEE. The CDR3 totals 15 residues. V lost 4 bases and J lost 3, with 13 bases in between. The CDR3: CASSSSWRDTGELFF. Written as DNA, the CDR3 is TGTGCCAGCAGCTCGAGCTGGAGGGACACCGGGGAGCTGTTTTTT.

This chain joins TRBV7-8 and TRBJ2-2; 9 bases fit TRBD2. Trimming took 5 bases from V and 3 from J; bases not matched to a gene: 7. CDR1 is SGHVS, CDR2 FQNEAQ, per germline. The CDR3 is made up of 16 amino acids. The CDR3 protein is CASSRNSGGHTGELFF. In DNA form, the CDR3 reads TGTGCCAGCAGCAGAAATAGCGGGGGACACACCGGGGAGCTGTTTTTT.

CDR3 region: CASSFLTGTGSVKLFF. As DNA, the CDR3 is TGTGCCAGCAGTTTCCTCACCGGGACAGGGTCTGTAAAACTGTTTTTT. J is TRBJ1-4 and V is TRBV28; 9 bases are a match to TRBD1. Germline trimming cut 3 bases from V and 10 bases from J; bases unmatched to any gene: 12. Germline CDR1 is MDHEN and CDR2 is SYDVKM. The CDR3 covers 16 residues.

The rearrangement uses TRBV5-1 and TRBJ2-3; TRBD2 might be the D (6 bases). This CDR3 has 15 amino acids. Trimming shortened V by 4 bases and J by 7 bases, and 19 bases separated the two germline ends. Looked up from germline, CDR1 is SGHRS and CDR2 is YFSETQ. The CDR3 sequence: CASSPDPGGTNTQYF. The CDR3 coding sequence is TGCGCCAGCAGCCCTGACCCCGGGGGAACGAATACGCAGTATTTT.

V usage is TRBV6-6 and J usage is TRBJ2-2; TRBD1 matches at 7 bases. The CDR3 has 18 amino acids. V shed 5 bases, J shed 8 bases, and the junction held 20 bases outside the gene matches. Germline values: CDR1 MNHNY, CDR2 SVGAGI (reference sequence). CDR3 nucleotide sequence: TGTGCCAGCAGTCGCCAATCGCTAAGCGGACAGGTGCTAGGGGAGCTGTTTTTT. This translates into CASSRQSLSGQVLGELFF.

This rearrangement joins TRBV9 to TRBJ2-4; 7 positions agree with TRBD1. Germline lookup yields CDR1 SGDLS and CDR2 YYNGEE. The CDR3 covers 15 residues. V dropped 3 bases and J dropped 9; count of bases not matched to a gene: 12. The CDR3 DNA reads TGTGCCAGCAGCGCCACAGGGGCGACGAGTTCCATTCAGTACTTC. The encoded protein is CASSATGATSSIQYF.

The V gene is TRBV5-1, the J gene TRBJ2-1, with D unresolved. The V end was cut by 6 bases, the J end by 2 bases, with 9 bases between. The CDR3 extends over 13 amino acids. The V gene's germline CDR1 is SGHRS and CDR2 YFSETQ. The CDR3: CASTPVPYNEQFF. DNA of the CDR3: TGCGCCAGCACCCCCGTTCCCTACAATGAGCAGTTCTTC. Together with reference TRBV5-1 and TRBJ2-1, the CDR3 gives the full variable domain: KAGVTQTPRYLIKTRGQQVTLSCSPISGHRSVSWYQQTPGQGLQFLFEYFSETQRNKGNFPGRFSGRQFSNSRSEMNVSTLELGDSALYLCASTPVPYNEQFFGPGTRLTVL.

The chain employs TRBV5-1 and TRBJ1-2; tentative D call: TRBD1 (6 bases). Per germline, CDR1 SGHRS and CDR2 YFSETQ. The CDR3 is 13 amino acids. The V and J ends lost 5 bases and 7 bases respectively, with 15 bases between them. The CDR3 spells CASRGGQMSGYTF. CDR3 DNA sequence: TGCGCCAGCAGGGGGGGGCAAATGTCTGGCTACACCTTC.

The chain combines TRBV7-3 with TRBJ1-5, with unresolved D. Germline-derived CDR1 and CDR2 are SGHTA and FQGTGA. The CDR3 is made up of 19 amino acids. Trimming cost V 5 bases and J 0 bases, with 23 bases left between them. CDR3 nucleotide sequence: TGTGCCAGCAGCCACGGAGCATTCACTAGTAATTATAGCAATCAGCCCCAGCATTTT. This translates into CASSHGAFTSNYSNQPQHF.

This clone was seen a few times. The chain recombines TRBV28 with TRBJ1-2; a weak D match, TRBD1 (5 bases). The CDR3 covers 14 residues. Germline loops: CDR1 MDHEN, CDR2 SYDVKM. V was shortened by 6 bases and J by 4 bases, with 15 bases between the two germline ends. The CDR3 sequence is CASSPGGDSYGYTF. In DNA, the CDR3 is TGTGCCAGCAGCCCCGGGGGGGATAGCTATGGCTACACCTTC.

The chain combines TRBV19 with TRBJ2-5; TRBD2 matches at 11 bases. V lost 6 bases to trimming and J lost 4 bases; unmatched junction nucleotides: 4. This CDR3 has 14 amino acids. CDR1 and CDR2 (germline): LNHDA, SQIVND (reference sequence). Written as DNA, the CDR3 is TGTGCCAGTAGCTTAGCGGGGGGGATAGAGACCCAGTACTTC. The encoded protein is CASSLAGGIETQYF.

This sequence joins TRBV11-2 and TRBJ2-7; D is possibly TRBD2 (5 bases). Trimming removed 5 bases at V and 7 bases at J, with 21 bases between. The germline CDR1 and CDR2 sequences are SGHAT and FQNNGV. The CDR3 totals 15 residues. CDR3 in amino acids: CASSPPRTVTGEQYF. In DNA form, the CDR3 reads TGTGCCAGCAGCCCACCCCGGACGGTGACGGGGGAGCAGTACTTC.

This clone occurred a few times. This chain connects TRBV5-5 to TRBJ2-2, with D possibly matching TRBD1 (6 bases). The V end lost 4 bases, the J end lost 6 bases, and 16 bases lay between the germline ends. Germline V gene data show CDR1 as SGHKS and CDR2 as YYEKEE (reference sequence). The CDR3 loop spans 15 amino acids. The CDR3 DNA reads as TGTGCCAGCAGCAACCGGGACATTCGCCCCGGGGAGCTGTTTTTT. It codes for CASSNRDIRPGELFF.

This clone was found once. V usage is TRBV19 and J usage is TRBJ2-1, with D possibly being TRBD2 (6 bases). Germline V gene data show CDR1 as LNHDA and CDR2 as SQIVND (reference sequence). The CDR3 runs to 15 residues. The V gene lost 7 bases and the J gene lost 0 bases, with 13 bases spanning the gap. The CDR3 bases are TGTGCCAGTACTTGGCGGGGTGGCTCCTACAATGAGCAGTTCTTC. Translation gives CASTWRGGSYNEQFF.

V usage is TRBV3-1 (or the pseudogene TRBV3-2) and J usage is TRBJ1-2; D call uncertain. V was trimmed by 1 base and J by 7 bases, leaving 10 bases between them. Germline assignment: CDR1 LGHDT and CDR2 YNNKEL (reference sequence). The CDR3 contains 13 residues. The CDR3 bases are TGTGCCAGCAGCCAAGGAGGTGTTCGTGGCTACACCTTC. It encodes CASSQGGVRGYTF.

V and J are TRBV5-1 and TRBJ1-1; 10 bases align to TRBD1. Germline V CDR1 and CDR2: SGHRS, YFSETQ. After removal of 3 bases from V and 4 bases from J, the junction contained 6 bases not matched to a gene. The CDR3 length is 15 residues. CDR3 bases: TGCGCCAGCAGCTGGGGGACAGGGGAGAGCACTGAAGCTTTCTTT. Protein sequence: CASSWGTGESTEAFF.

This sequence joins TRBV18 and TRBJ1-2; TRBD1 is a possible D gene (6 bases). The V end was cut by 3 bases, the J end by 4 bases, with 15 bases between. The germline CDR1 and CDR2 sequences are KGHSH and LQKENI. The CDR3 has 15 residues. CDR3: CASSPDRQIGYGYTF. The CDR3 DNA sequence: TGTGCCAGCTCACCCGACAGGCAGATTGGCTATGGCTACACCTTC.

The chain links TRBV2 to TRBJ1-5; TRBD1 aligns across 7 bases. V was pared by 2 bases and J by 7 bases, with 11 bases of the junction left unmatched. CDR3 size: 16 residues. Germline CDR1 and CDR2: SNHLY and FYNNEI. CDR3 residues: CASSESPTGFGQPQHF. Written as DNA, the CDR3 is TGTGCCAGCAGTGAATCCCCGACAGGGTTTGGGCAGCCCCAGCATTTT.

A few counts support this clone. The rearrangement joins TRBV6-5 to TRBJ2-7; the D gene is possibly TRBD1 (5 bases). Germline CDR1 reads MNHEY; CDR2 reads SVGAGI. The ends were cut back, 2 bases at V and 3 bases at J, with 11 bases in the middle. The CDR3 spans 14 residues. The CDR3 DNA is TGTGCCAGCAGTTACGGGGCTAGAGGCTACGAGCAGTACTTC. It translates to CASSYGARGYEQYF.

V and J are TRBV15 and TRBJ1-5; D is ambiguous. Germline V gene lookup returns CDR1 LNHNV and CDR2 YYDKDF (reference sequence). The V end was cut by 3 bases, the J end by 7 bases, with 10 bases between. The length of the CDR3 is 13 residues. The CDR3 loop is CATSSRQYQPQHF. In DNA form, the CDR3 reads TGTGCCACCAGCAGTCGTCAGTACCAGCCCCAGCATTTT.